The rows below give T cell receptor beta chains drawn from one sample of a study of blood T cells in healthy people across ages. TCRdb reanalysed the 5' RACE reads using MiXCR and keeps one entry per CDR3 protein. The table includes 500,000 to 650,000 distinct CDR3 sequences, about 25% detected once. These same data were also listed under a study on T cells of mothers and their children.

Sequenced input: blood. These receptors originate from a boy aged 2-15 years in good health. Each CDR3 is given with its conserved first and last residue. The D gene is left open where the match is weak. Clone size is not always given. Where it is, it says once, few, many or a class for expanded clones.

size,D,J,V,DNA,CDR3
few,-,TRBJ2-3,TRBV9,TGTGCCAGCAGCGTAGAAATGTGGGGGGGCACAGATACGCAGTATTTT,CASSVEMWGGTDTQYF
-,TRBD1,TRBJ2-7,TRBV7-6,TGTGCCAGCAGCTCCGGGACAGTTTCCTACGAGCAGTACTTC,CASSSGTVSYEQYF
few,TRBD1,TRBJ2-2,TRBV3-1,TGTGCCAGCAGCCAAGGGGAACAGGGGTGGTCCGGGGAGCTGTTTTTT,CASSQGEQGWSGELFF
-,-,TRBJ2-2,TRBV12-3/TRBV12-4,TGTGCCAGCAGTCGTCCCGGGACGGGAATTAAGAACACCGGGGAGCTGTTTTTT,CASSRPGTGIKNTGELFF
few,-,TRBJ2-7,TRBV10-3,TGTGCCATCAGTGGGGACTCCTACGAGCAGTACTTC,CAISGDSYEQYF
-,-,TRBJ1-6,TRBV5-5,TGTGCCAGCAGCTTGTGGCAGGCGATTAATAATTCACCCCTCCACTTT,CASSLWQAINNSPLHF
-,-,TRBJ1-2,TRBV6-5,TGTGCCAGCAGAGTTCGACGGGGGGCGAACTATGGCTACACCTTC,CASRVRRGANYGYTF
few,TRBD1,TRBJ1-2,TRBV20-1,TGCAGTGTCGTACAGGGGGGTAGCTATGGCTACACCTTC,CSVVQGGSYGYTF
-,TRBD1,TRBJ2-7,TRBV20-1,TGCAGTGCTAGGGACAGCAGACAGGGGTTACCCTACGAGCAGTACTTC,CSARDSRQGLPYEQYF
few,-,TRBJ1-1,TRBV20-1,TGCAGTGCTAGAGTTTGGGGACGGCTGAACACTGAAGCTTTCTTT,CSARVWGRLNTEAFF
many,-,TRBJ2-5,TRBV20-1,TGCAGCGCCGGCGGAGGAGAGACCCAGTACTTC,CSAGGGETQYF
-,TRBD2,TRBJ2-1,TRBV20-1,TGCAGTGCTAGGGGACTAGCGGCAAATGAGCAGTTCTTC,CSARGLAANEQFF
-,-,TRBJ2-7,TRBV7-9,TGTGCCAGCAGCTGGGGGTGTCCCTACTACGAGCAGTACTTC,CASSWGCPYYEQYF
few,-,TRBJ2-5,TRBV12-5,TGTGCTAGTGGTGGGTGGGGGCAAGAGACCCAGTACTTC,CASGGWGQETQYF
few,-,TRBJ1-1,TRBV6-1,TGTGCCAGCAGTGAAAGGTCTCTATCTGACACTGAAGCTTTCTTT,CASSERSLSDTEAFF
-,TRBD1,TRBJ2-6,TRBV7-9,TGTGCCAGCAGCTTGGGGACAGATTGGTCCGGGGCCAACGTCCTGACTTTC,CASSLGTDWSGANVLTF
-,-,TRBJ2-7,TRBV12-3/TRBV12-4,TGTGCCAGCAGTTTTAGAGGGGAATTCGTGTACTTC,CASSFRGEFVYF
-,TRBD2,TRBJ2-2,TRBV6-2/TRBV6-3,TGTGCCAGCAAGGGACTAGCGGACACCGGGGAGCTGTTTTTT,CASKGLADTGELFF
few,-,TRBJ2-5,TRBV7-2,TGTGCCAGCAGCTCCCCTCCCCAGCGGCCGTACTTC,CASSSPPQRPYF
few,TRBD2,TRBJ2-1,TRBV6-5,TGTGCCAGCAAGGGACTAGCGGGAAATGAGCAGTTCTTC,CASKGLAGNEQFF
-,-,TRBJ1-3,TRBV6-1,TGTGCCAGCAGTGAACTGCCACAGGGCTCAGGTGGAAACACCATATATTTT,CASSELPQGSGGNTIYF
few,TRBD1,TRBJ2-5,TRBV27,TGTGCCAGCAGTTTAAGGGGACAGGGATATAGGGAGACCCAGTACTTC,CASSLRGQGYRETQYF
few,-,TRBJ1-4,TRBV9,TGTGCCAGCAGCGTAGAGCACGGAACTAATGAAAAACTGTTTTTT,CASSVEHGTNEKLFF
-,TRBD2,TRBJ2-3,TRBV13,TGTGCCAGCAGCTTATTTCGACTAGCGGGGGGCACAGATACGCAGTATTTT,CASSLFRLAGGTDTQYF
-,-,TRBJ2-1,TRBV29-1,TGCAGCGCCCTGGGGCAGGGGGCCGGGAGCGGGAGCTCCTACAATGAGCAGTTCTTC,CSALGQGAGSGSSYNEQFF
-,-,TRBJ2-5,TRBV5-1,TGCGCCAGCAGCTTGGCCATAGCCGGGACCCAGTACTTC,CASSLAIAGTQYF
many,-,TRBJ1-2,TRBV7-8,TGTGCCAGCAGCTTCGAACGGGACCGGACTTACACCTTC,CASSFERDRTYTF
few,-,TRBJ2-5,TRBV5-1,TGCGCCAGCAGCTTAATCAGCCCGCGCGAGACCCAGTACTTC,CASSLISPRETQYF
-,-,TRBJ2-5,TRBV12-3/TRBV12-4,TGTGCCAGCAGTTTAGCAGTGGCTAGCGAGAGCGTCGGAGAGACCCAGTACTTC,CASSLAVASESVGETQYF
-,TRBD1,TRBJ2-3,TRBV12-5,TGTGCTAGTGGTTCCCTTACAGGGGTGGTTCGCACAGATACGCAGTATTTT,CASGSLTGVVRTDTQYF
few,TRBD2,TRBJ2-1,TRBV20-1,TGCAGTGCTAGAGATGCCCTCGGGGGGTTTGACGGGAGAGGTAATGAGCAGTTCTTC,CSARDALGGFDGRGNEQFF
-,-,TRBJ1-2,TRBV5-5,TGTGCCAGCAGCTTGGCCGGGTTATCGGTGGATAACTATGGCTACACCTTC,CASSLAGLSVDNYGYTF
few,-,TRBJ1-2,TRBV28,TGTGCCAGCAGTTTAGCGGGGCCTAACTATGGCTACACCTTC,CASSLAGPNYGYTF
few,-,TRBJ1-4,TRBV7-8,TGTGCCAGCAGCTTGCTGTCGTGGGCAACTAATGAAAAACTGTTTTTT,CASSLLSWATNEKLFF
few,TRBD1,TRBJ1-1,TRBV6-5,TGTGCCAGCAGGGAGACAGGGTTCACTGAAGCTTTCTTT,CASRETGFTEAFF
many,TRBD1,TRBJ2-5,TRBV5-5,TGTGCCAGCAGCGGAACACAGGGGCTTCGGGAGACCCAGTACTTC,CASSGTQGLRETQYF
-,-,TRBJ2-7,TRBV20-1,TGCAGTGCTAGAGAGGGTTACGAGCAGTACTTC,CSAREGYEQYF
-,-,TRBJ2-5,TRBV7-9,TGTGCCAGCAGCTTAGGGTCTAGCGAGGGAGAGACCCAGTACTTC,CASSLGSSEGETQYF
few,-,TRBJ1-1,TRBV12-3/TRBV12-4,TGTGCCAGCACCTGGTGGGGGGGCACTGAAGCTTTCTTT,CASTWWGGTEAFF
-,-,TRBJ2-1,TRBV6-6,TGTGCCAGCAGTTCGGAGGGAAAATCCTACAATGAGCAGTTCTTC,CASSSEGKSYNEQFF
many,TRBD2,TRBJ2-5,TRBV20-1,TGCAGTGCTACAGGTCTAGCGGGGGCCCAAGAGACCCAGTACTTC,CSATGLAGAQETQYF
many,-,TRBJ2-7,TRBV4-2,TGTGCCAGCAGCCAAGAAACAGTAAACTCCTACGAGCAGTACTTC,CASSQETVNSYEQYF
-,-,TRBJ1-4,TRBV14,TGTGCCGGCAGCAAGGGGACAAGGGAAAAACTGTTTTTT,CAGSKGTREKLFF
-,TRBD2,TRBJ2-7,TRBV6-2/TRBV6-3,TGTGCCAGCAGTTACTCGAGTCGGGAGGGCCGCTTCGAGCAGTACTTC,CASSYSSREGRFEQYF
few,TRBD2,TRBJ2-5,TRBV6-5,TGTGCCAGCAGTTACCTGCAACTAGCGGGAGGAGGAGAGACCCAGTACTTC,CASSYLQLAGGGETQYF
-,TRBD1,TRBJ2-5,TRBV12-5,TGTGCTAGTGGACACGGACAGGGGGCTCTAGGAGAGACCCAGTACTTC,CASGHGQGALGETQYF